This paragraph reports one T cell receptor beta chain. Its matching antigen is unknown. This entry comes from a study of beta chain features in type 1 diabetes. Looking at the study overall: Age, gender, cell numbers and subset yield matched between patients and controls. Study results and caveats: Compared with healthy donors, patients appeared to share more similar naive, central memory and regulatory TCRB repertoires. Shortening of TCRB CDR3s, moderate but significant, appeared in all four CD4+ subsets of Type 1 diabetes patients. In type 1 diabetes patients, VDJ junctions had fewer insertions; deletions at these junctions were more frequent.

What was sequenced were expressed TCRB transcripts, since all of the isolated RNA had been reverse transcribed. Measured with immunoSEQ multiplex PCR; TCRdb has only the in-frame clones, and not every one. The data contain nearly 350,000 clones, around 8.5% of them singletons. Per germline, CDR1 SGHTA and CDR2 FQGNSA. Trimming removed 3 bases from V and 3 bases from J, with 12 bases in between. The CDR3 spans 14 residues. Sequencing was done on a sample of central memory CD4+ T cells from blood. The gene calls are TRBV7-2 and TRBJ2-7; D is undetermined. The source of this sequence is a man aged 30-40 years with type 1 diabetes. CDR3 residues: CASSFSTEHYEQYF. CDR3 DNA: TGTGCCAGCAGCTTTTCCACAGAACACTACGAGCAGTACTTC.